The present T cell receptor beta chain was sequenced within a study of blood T cell repertoires in COVID-19. From germline, CDR1 is WSHSY and CDR2 SAAADI. This CDR3 region has 16 residues. Trimming cost V 4 bases and J 7 bases; bases outside gene matches: 11. The table lists this clone with a count of one. Authors' methods: Nucleated cell counts were estimated from reference gene primer amplification. Produced via immunoSEQ multiplex PCR; TCRdb's table is partial and in-frame only. That table supplies the V and J calls and clone size; D and trimming were determined from the DNA. The table shows 100,000 to 150,000 clones, with about 85% occurring only once.

This chain uses TRBV10-2 with TRBJ1-2; 11 nucleotides match TRBD1. The sample comprised peripheral blood. The clonotype originates from a woman older than 75 with acute or convalescent COVID-19. The CDR3 DNA follows: TGCGCCAGCAGTGTAGGAGGACAGGGGGCGGTCGGTGGCTACACCTTC. This sequence encodes CASSVGGQGAVGGYTF.